One and the same sample provided the 3 T cell receptor beta chains below, sequenced in a study of T cell responses to AZD1222 COVID-19 vaccine. Data came from immunoSEQ multiplex PCR; TCRdb stores just in-frame clones and leaves some out. The data hold about 120,000 clones, with 70% to 90% observed a single time. The sequences come from peripheral blood, collected on day 0 of AZD1222 vaccination. The receptors come from an adult in good health.

The chain combines TRBV12-3 or TRBV12-4 with TRBJ1-1, with D unresolved. V was cut by 7 bases and J by 2 bases, with 8 bases left in between. The length of the CDR3 is 12 residues. The CDR3 loop reads CASNTLNTEAFF. As DNA, the CDR3 is TGTGCCAGCAACACCCTTAACACTGAAGCTTTCTTT.

The chain carries TRBV6-2 or TRBV6-3 and TRBJ1-4; unclear D gene. The germline gives CDR1 MNHEY, CDR2 SVGEGT. The CDR3 loop spans 12 amino acids. Trimming removed 2 bases from V and 11 bases from J, with 9 bases in between. The CDR3 DNA is TGTGCCAGCAGTTACCCGGACGTTAAACTGTTTTTT. As protein: CASSYPDVKLFF.

The gene calls are TRBV5-1 and TRBJ2-7; D is unclear. This CDR3 is 12 amino acids long. The V gene lost 2 bases and the J gene lost 6 bases, with 9 bases spanning the gap. CDR1 is SGHRS, CDR2 YFSETQ, per germline. The CDR3 spells CASSFASREQYF. The CDR3 DNA reads TGCGCCAGCAGCTTCGCGAGTCGCGAGCAGTACTTC.